This is a list of T cell receptor beta chains from one sample in a study of immune evolution from preneoplasia to lung adenocarcinoma. Sequencing was performed with immunoSEQ multiplex PCR; in TCRdb, only in-frame clones are kept and a portion is missing. The repertoire includes about 8,200 clones, around 80% of them detected once, and approximately 7.7% sits in the top ten. Material: FFPE adjacent normal lung tissue. The receptor set was obtained from a person aged 70 to 85 with lung adenocarcinoma. Both conserved end residues are trimmed from each CDR3. Each record gives: J gene, V gene, CDR3 protein.

TRBJ2-7	TRBV5-4	ASSLGRTGGYEQY
TRBJ1-2	TRBV4-1	ASSQRQGTNGYT
TRBJ2-2	TRBV11-1	ASSRQGRPNTGELF
TRBJ2-7	TRBV6-5	ASSYMWEDGYEQY
TRBJ1-2	TRBV6-5	ASSPAGRGYGYT
TRBJ2-7	TRBV2	ASSAQGNSYEQY
TRBJ1-2	TRBV28	ASRAAGYGYT
TRBJ2-3	TRBV30	AWSPRDTQY
TRBJ2-1	TRBV30	AWSVGLANNEQF
TRBJ2-7	TRBV5-6	ASSYSMKYEQY
TRBJ1-5	TRBV4-1	ASSLQGTNQPQH
TRBJ2-7	TRBV11-2	ASSLMGLYEQY
TRBJ2-2	TRBV30	AWSWGMNTGELF
NA	TRBV29-1	SSPLFTGLLYEQY
TRBJ2-5	TRBV7-9	ASSLDWTGGAGYQETQY
TRBJ1-2	TRBV11-3	ASSLESRGSHGYT
TRBJ2-7	TRBV4-2	ASSGTSGRAEQY
TRBJ1-1	TRBV7-2	ASSSWRGNTEAF
TRBJ1-3	TRBV7-9	ASSLQGAIGNTIY
TRBJ1-2	TRBV5-1	ASSLTTGSDGYT
TRBJ1-5	TRBV27	ASRIAGSNQPQH
TRBJ2-2	TRBV7-9	ASSVTPAGYLVAGELF
TRBJ1-1	TRBV18	ASSLGRDTEAF
TRBJ1-5	TRBV9	ASSPGQNYQPQH
TRBJ2-7	TRBV10-2	ASSETLRGYEQY
TRBJ1-3	TRBV7-9	ASSYDQGNTIY
TRBJ2-5	TRBV13	ASSPREETQY
TRBJ2-3	TRBV10-2	ASSPTSSDTQY
TRBJ2-7	TRBV6-1	ASSEEETGGYEQY
TRBJ2-7	TRBV7-2	ASSPGGPIYEQY
TRBJ1-3	TRBV30	AWKGQGRNTIY